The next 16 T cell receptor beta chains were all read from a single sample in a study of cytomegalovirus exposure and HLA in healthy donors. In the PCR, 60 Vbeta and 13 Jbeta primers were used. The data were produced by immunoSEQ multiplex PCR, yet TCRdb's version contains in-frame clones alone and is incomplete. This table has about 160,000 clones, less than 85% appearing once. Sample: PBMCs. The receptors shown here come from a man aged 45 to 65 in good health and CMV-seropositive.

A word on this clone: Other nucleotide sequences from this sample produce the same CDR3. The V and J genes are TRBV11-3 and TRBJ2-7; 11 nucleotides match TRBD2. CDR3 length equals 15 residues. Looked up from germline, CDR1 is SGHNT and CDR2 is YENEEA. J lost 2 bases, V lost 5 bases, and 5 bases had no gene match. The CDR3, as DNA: TGTGCCAGCAGCCCCGGGACTAGCGGCACCTACGAGCAGTACTTC. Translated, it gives CASSPGTSGTYEQYF. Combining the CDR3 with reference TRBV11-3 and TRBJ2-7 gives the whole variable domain EAGVVQSPRYKIIEKKQPVAFWCNPISGHNTLYWYLQNLGQGPELLIRYENEEAVDDSQLPKDRFSAERLKGVDSTLKIQPAELGDSAVYLCASSPGTSGTYEQYFGPGTRLTVT.

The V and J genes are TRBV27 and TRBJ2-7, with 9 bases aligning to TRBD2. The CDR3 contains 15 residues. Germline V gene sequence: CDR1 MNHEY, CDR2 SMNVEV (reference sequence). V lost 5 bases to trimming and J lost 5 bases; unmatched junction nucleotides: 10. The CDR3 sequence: CASSPLAGGPHEQYF. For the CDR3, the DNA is TGTGCCAGCAGTCCTCTGGCGGGAGGGCCCCACGAGCAGTACTTC.

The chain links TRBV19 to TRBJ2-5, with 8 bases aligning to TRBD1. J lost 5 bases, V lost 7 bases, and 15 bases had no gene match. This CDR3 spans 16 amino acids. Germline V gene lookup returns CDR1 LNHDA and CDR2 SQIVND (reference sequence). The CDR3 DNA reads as TGTGCCAGTAATTCCGTCGGACAGGGATTCGTGGAGACCCAGTACTTC. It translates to CASNSVGQGFVETQYF.

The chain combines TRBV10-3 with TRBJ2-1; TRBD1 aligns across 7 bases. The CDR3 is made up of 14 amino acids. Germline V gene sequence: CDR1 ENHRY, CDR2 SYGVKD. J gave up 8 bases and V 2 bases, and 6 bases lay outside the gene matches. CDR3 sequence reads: CAISETTGDHEQFF. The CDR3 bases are TGTGCCATCAGTGAGACTACAGGGGACCATGAGCAGTTCTTC.

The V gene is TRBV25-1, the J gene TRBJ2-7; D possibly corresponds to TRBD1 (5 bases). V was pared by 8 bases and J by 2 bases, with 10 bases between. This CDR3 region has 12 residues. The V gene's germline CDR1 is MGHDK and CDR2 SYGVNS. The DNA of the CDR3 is TGTGCCAGCGCAGGGTCCCCCTACGAGCAGTACTTC. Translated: CASAGSPYEQYF.

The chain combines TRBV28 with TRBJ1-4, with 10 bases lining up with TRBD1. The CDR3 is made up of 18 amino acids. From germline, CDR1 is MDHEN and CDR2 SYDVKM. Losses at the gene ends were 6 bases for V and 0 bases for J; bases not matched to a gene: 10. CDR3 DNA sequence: TGTGCCAGCAGGCAACCGGGACAGGGGTCCCCAACTAATGAAAAACTGTTTTTT. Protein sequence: CASRQPGQGSPTNEKLFF.

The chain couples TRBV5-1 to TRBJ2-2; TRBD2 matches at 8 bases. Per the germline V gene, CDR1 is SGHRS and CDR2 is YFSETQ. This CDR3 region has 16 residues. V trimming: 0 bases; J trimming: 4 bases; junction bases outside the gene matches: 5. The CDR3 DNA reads TGCGCCAGCAGCTTGGGCCTAGCGGGCATCACCGGGGAGCTGTTTTTT. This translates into CASSLGLAGITGELFF.

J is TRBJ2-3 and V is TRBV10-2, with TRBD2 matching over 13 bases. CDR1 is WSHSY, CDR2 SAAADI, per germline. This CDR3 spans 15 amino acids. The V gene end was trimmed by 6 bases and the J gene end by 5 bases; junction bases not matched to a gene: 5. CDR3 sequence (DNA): TGCGCCAGCAGGGGACTAGCGGGAAGTAAAGATACGCAGTATTTT. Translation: CASRGLAGSKDTQYF.

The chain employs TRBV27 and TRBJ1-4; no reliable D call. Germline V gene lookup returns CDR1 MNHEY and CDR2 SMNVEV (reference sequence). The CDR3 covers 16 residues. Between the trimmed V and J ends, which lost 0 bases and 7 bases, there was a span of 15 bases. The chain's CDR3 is CASSLSAPGDGEKLFF. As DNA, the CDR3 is TGTGCCAGCAGTTTATCGGCTCCCGGAGACGGTGAAAAACTGTTTTTT. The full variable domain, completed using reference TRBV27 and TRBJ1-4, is EAQVTQNPRYLITVTGKKLTVTCSQNMNHEYMSWYRQDPGLGLRQIYYSMNVEVTDKGDVPEGYKVSRKEKRNFPLILESPSPNQTSLYFCASSLSAPGDGEKLFFGSGTQLSVL.

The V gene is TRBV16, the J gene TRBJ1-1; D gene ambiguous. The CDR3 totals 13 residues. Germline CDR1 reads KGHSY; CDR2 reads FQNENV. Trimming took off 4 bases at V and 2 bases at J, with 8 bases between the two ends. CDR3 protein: CASSPQRNTEAFF. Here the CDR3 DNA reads TGTGCCAGCAGCCCTCAGCGTAACACTGAAGCTTTCTTT.

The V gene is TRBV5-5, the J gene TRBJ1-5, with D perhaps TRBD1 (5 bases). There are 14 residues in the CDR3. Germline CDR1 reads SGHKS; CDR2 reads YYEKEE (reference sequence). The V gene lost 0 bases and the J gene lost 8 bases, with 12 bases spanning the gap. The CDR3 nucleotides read TGTGCCAGCAGCTTGGCCGGACATCCGGAGCCCCAGCATTTT. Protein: CASSLAGHPEPQHF.

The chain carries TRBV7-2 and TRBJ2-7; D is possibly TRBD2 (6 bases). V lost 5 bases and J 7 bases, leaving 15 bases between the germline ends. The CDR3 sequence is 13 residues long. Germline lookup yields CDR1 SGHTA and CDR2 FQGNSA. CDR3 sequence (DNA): TGTGCCAGCAGCACCCGGAGGGGCTTGGAGCAGTACTTC. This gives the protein CASSTRRGLEQYF.

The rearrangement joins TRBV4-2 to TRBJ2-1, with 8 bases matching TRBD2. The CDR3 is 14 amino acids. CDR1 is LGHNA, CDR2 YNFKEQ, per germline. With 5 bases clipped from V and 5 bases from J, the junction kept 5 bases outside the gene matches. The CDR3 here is CASSELAGNNEQFF. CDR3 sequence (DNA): TGTGCCAGCAGCGAGTTAGCGGGAAACAATGAGCAGTTCTTC.

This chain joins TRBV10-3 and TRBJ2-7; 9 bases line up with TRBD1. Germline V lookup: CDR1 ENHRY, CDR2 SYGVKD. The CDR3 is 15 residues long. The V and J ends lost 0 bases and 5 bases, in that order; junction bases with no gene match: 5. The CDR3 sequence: CAISESGTGRDEQYF. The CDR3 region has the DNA TGTGCCATCAGTGAGTCCGGGACAGGGAGAGACGAGCAGTACTTC.

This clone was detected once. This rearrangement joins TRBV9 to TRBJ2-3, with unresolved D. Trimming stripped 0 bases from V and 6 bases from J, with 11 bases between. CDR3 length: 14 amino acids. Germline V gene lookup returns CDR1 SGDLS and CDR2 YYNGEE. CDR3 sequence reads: CASSVAVRGDTQYF. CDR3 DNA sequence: TGTGCCAGCAGCGTAGCGGTGAGAGGCGATACGCAGTATTTT. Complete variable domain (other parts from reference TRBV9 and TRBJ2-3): DSGVTQTPKHLITATGQRVTLRCSPRSGDLSVYWYQQSLDQGLQFLIQYYNGEERAKGNILERFSAQQFPDLHSELNLSSLELGDSALYFCASSVAVRGDTQYFGPGTRLTVL.

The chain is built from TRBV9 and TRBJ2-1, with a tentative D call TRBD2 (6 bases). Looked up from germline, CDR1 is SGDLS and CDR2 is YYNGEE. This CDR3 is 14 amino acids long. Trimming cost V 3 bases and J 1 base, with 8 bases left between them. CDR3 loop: CASSARESYNEQFF. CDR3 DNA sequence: TGTGCCAGCAGCGCTCGGGAGTCCTACAATGAGCAGTTCTTC. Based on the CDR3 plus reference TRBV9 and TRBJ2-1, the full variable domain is DSGVTQTPKHLITATGQRVTLRCSPRSGDLSVYWYQQSLDQGLQFLIQYYNGEERAKGNILERFSAQQFPDLHSELNLSSLELGDSALYFCASSARESYNEQFFGPGTRLTVL.